This TCR beta chain was documented in a study of CD8 T cell repertoires and HIV-1 epitope variants. Whole-study context: Controls were a CMV, EBV and flu peptide pool, Ebola AY9 negative control, and no-peptide well.

Comment on this clone: The antigen remains undetermined.

Sequencing of TCR beta CDR3 used immunoSEQ survey depth. The table came from immunoSEQ multiplex PCR; TCRdb's copy has only in-frame clones and leaves some out. The sample lists more than 85,000 clones, roughly 80% occurring once. Study-level points and caveats: About 5 clonotypes recognized Nef KF9, one HW9, none TAALDMSHF.

The sample was uncultured baseline CD8+ T cells from peripheral blood mononuclear cells (PBMCs). The TCR comes from a male donor with HIV.

The CDR3 loop reads CASSTLAGGLTDTQYF. CDR3 nucleotides: TGTGCCAGCAGTACTTTAGCGGGAGGGTTGACAGATACGCAGTATTTT. V is TRBV27 and J is TRBJ2-3; 11 nucleotides line up with TRBD2. Losses at the gene ends were 5 bases for V and 3 bases for J; bases not matched to a gene: 7. The CDR3 contains 16 residues. Germline assignment: CDR1 MNHEY and CDR2 SMNVEV (reference sequence).